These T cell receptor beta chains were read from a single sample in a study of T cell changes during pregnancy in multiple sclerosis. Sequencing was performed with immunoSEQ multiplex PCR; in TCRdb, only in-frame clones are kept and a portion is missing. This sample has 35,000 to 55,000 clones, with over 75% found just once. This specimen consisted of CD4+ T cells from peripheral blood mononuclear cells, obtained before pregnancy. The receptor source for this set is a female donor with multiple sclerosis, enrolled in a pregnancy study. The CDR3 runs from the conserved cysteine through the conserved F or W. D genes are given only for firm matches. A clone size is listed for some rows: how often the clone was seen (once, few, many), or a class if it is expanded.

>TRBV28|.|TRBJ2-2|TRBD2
CASRGLAGNTGELFF
TGTGCCAGCAGGGGACTAGCGGGGAACACCGGGGAGCTGTTTTTT
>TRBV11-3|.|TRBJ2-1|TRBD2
CASSDRGTSGGVRAEQFF
TGTGCCAGCAGCGATAGGGGTACTAGCGGGGGGGTGAGGGCTGAGCAGTTCTTC
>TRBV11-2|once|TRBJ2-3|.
CASSPREGRTDTQYF
TGTGCCAGCAGCCCTCGCGAGGGCCGCACAGATACGCAGTATTTT
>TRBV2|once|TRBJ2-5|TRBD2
CASNRLAAQETQYF
TGTGCCTCGAACCGGCTAGCGGCTCAAGAGACCCAGTACTTC
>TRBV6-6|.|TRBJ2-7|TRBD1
CASRGQGAYEQYF
TGTGCCAGCAGAGGACAGGGGGCCTACGAGCAGTACTTC
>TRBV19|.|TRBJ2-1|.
CASTTRDNEQFF
TGTGCCAGCACTACCCGGGACAATGAGCAGTTCTTC
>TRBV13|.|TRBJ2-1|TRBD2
CASRLAGGRDNEQFF
TGTGCCAGCAGGTTAGCGGGGGGGCGTGACAATGAGCAGTTCTTC
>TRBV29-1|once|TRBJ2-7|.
CSVEFTGFGEQYF
TGCAGCGTTGAATTTACGGGGTTTGGCGAGCAGTACTTC
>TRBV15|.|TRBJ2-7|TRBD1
CATSNLGTGGFEQYF
TGTGCCACCAGCAACCTAGGGACAGGGGGCTTCGAGCAGTACTTC
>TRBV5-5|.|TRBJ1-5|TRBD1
CASSKAGQPNQPQHF
TGTGCCAGCAGCAAGGCGGGACAGCCTAATCAGCCCCAGCATTTT
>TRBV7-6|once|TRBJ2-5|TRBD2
CASGGLAGMETQYF
TGTGCCAGCGGAGGACTAGCGGGAATGGAGACCCAGTACTTC
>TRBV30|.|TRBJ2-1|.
CAWTGQFFNEQFF
TGTGCCTGGACCGGACAGTTTTTCAATGAGCAGTTCTTC
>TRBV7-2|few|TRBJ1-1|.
CASSLVPVNTEAFF
TGTGCCAGCAGCCTAGTCCCGGTTAACACTGAAGCTTTCTTT
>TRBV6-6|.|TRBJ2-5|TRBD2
CASSYSRLASQETQYF
TGTGCCAGCAGTTACTCGAGACTAGCGAGTCAAGAGACCCAGTACTTC
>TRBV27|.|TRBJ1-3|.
CASRRGNTIYF
TGTGCCAGCAGGCGAGGAAACACCATATATTTT
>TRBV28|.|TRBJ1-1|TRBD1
CASRSPGQENTEAFF
TGTGCCAGCAGATCACCGGGACAGGAGAACACTGAAGCTTTCTTT
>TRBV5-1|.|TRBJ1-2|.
CASSLEQGGAYGYTF
TGCGCCAGCAGCTTGGAACAGGGTGGGGCTTATGGCTACACCTTC
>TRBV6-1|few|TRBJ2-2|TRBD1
CASSALNRGLAGELFF
TGTGCCAGCAGTGCTTTGAACAGGGGGCTGGCCGGGGAGCTGTTTTTT
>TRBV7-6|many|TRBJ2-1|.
CASSLFGHQGGNEQFF
TGTGCCAGCAGCTTATTTGGACACCAGGGAGGCAATGAGCAGTTCTTC
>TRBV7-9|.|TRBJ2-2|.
CASSRSGELFF
TGTGCCAGCAGTCGTAGCGGGGAGCTGTTTTTT
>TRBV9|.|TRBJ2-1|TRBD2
CASSVATSGTYNEQFF
TGTGCCAGCAGCGTAGCGACTAGCGGGACCTACAATGAGCAGTTCTTC
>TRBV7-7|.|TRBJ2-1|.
CASSLAGSSYNEQFF
TGTGCCAGCAGCTTAGCCGGGAGCTCCTACAATGAGCAGTTCTTC
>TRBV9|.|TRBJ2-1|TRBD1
CASSSTGGPSYNEQFF
TGTGCCAGCAGCTCCACAGGGGGCCCCTCCTACAATGAGCAGTTCTTC
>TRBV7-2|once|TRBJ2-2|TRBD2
CASSSDGRGTNTGELFF
TGTGCCAGCAGCTCCGACGGGCGGGGGACCAACACCGGGGAGCTGTTTTTT
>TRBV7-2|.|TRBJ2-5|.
CASSLHGVQQETQYF
TGTGCCAGCAGCTTACACGGGGTCCAACAAGAGACCCAGTACTTC
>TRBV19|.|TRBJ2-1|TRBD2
CARFWTSGEYNEQFF
TGTGCCCGGTTTTGGACTAGCGGGGAGTACAATGAGCAGTTCTTC
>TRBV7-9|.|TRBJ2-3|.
CASSLEGGRTDTQYF
TGTGCCAGCAGCTTAGAAGGGGGAAGGACAGATACGCAGTATTTT
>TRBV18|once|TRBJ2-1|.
CASSTGLVQEQFF
TGTGCCAGCTCAACGGGACTGGTTCAAGAGCAGTTCTTC
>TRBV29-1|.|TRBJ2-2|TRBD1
CSVGRTGNTGELFF
TGCAGCGTGGGAAGGACAGGGAACACCGGGGAGCTGTTTTTT
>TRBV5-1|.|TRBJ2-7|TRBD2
CASSLATSGASYEQYF
TGCGCCAGCAGCTTGGCGACTAGCGGGGCCTCCTACGAGCAGTACTTC
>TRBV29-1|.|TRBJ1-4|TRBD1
CSVSRGNGEKLFF
TGCAGCGTCAGCAGGGGGAATGGTGAAAAACTGTTTTTT
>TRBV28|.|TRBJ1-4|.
CASISGTRGNEKLFF
TGTGCCAGCATTAGCGGGACTAGGGGTAATGAAAAACTGTTTTTT
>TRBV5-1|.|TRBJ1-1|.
CASSLAGGPKNTEAFF
TGCGCCAGCAGCTTGGCGGGGGGACCGAAGAACACTGAAGCTTTCTTT
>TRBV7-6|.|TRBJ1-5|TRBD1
CASSLGSTGEPQHF
TGTGCCAGCAGCTTAGGATCTACAGGGGAGCCCCAGCATTTT
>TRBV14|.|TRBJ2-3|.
CASSQGWGGVDTQYF
TGTGCCAGCAGCCAAGGCTGGGGGGGCGTAGATACGCAGTATTTT
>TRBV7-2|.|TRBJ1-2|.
CASRSQDYRPRVGYTF
TGTGCCAGCAGGTCACAGGACTACAGGCCCCGGGTTGGCTACACCTTC
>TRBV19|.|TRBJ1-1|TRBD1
CASSTRRGAVNTEAFF
TGTGCCAGTAGTACCCGCAGGGGGGCCGTGAACACTGAAGCTTTCTTT
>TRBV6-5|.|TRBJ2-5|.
CAIKETQYF
TGTGCCATAAAAGAGACCCAGTACTTC
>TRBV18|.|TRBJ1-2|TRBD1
CASSPIGQGGYNYGYTF
TGTGCCAGCTCACCTATAGGACAGGGAGGCTATAACTATGGCTACACCTTC
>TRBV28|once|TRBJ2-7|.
CASSLRQRSYEQYF
TGTGCCAGCAGTTTACGGCAGCGTTCCTACGAGCAGTACTTC
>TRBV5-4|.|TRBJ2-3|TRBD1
CASSSHPGQGYF
TGTGCCAGCAGCTCTCATCCTGGACAGGGGTATTTT
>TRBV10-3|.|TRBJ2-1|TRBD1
CAIRQGLLNEQFF
TGTGCCATAAGACAGGGGCTCTTAAATGAGCAGTTCTTC
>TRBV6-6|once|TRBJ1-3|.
CASSPRRSSGNTIYF
TGTGCCAGCAGCCCGAGGCGGAGCTCTGGAAACACCATATATTTT
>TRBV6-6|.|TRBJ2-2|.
CASSYISGTGELFF
TGTGCCAGCAGTTACATTTCGGGGACCGGGGAGCTGTTTTTT
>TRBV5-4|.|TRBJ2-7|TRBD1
CASSLAQGQGAYEQYF
TGTGCCAGCAGCTTGGCCCAAGGACAGGGGGCTTACGAGCAGTACTTC
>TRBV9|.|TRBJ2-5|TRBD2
CASSGGPRETQYF
TGTGCCAGTAGCGGGGGGCCAAGGGAGACCCAGTACTTC
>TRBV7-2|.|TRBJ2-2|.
CASSLARNTGELFF
TGTGCCAGCAGCTTAGCGAGGAACACCGGGGAGCTGTTTTTT
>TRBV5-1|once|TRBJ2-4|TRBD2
CASSKGLAELAKNIQYF
TGCGCCAGCAGCAAGGGACTAGCGGAACTAGCCAAAAACATTCAGTACTTC
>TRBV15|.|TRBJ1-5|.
CATSRDRAGVWPQHF
TGTGCCACCAGCAGAGATCGGGCAGGGGTTTGGCCCCAGCATTTT
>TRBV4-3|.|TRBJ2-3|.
CASSRGSTDTQYF
TGCGCCAGCAGCCGAGGGAGTACAGATACGCAGTATTTT
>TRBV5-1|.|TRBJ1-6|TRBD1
CASSRDRENSPLHF
TGCGCCAGCAGTCGAGACAGGGAAAATTCACCCCTCCACTTT
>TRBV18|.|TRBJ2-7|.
CASSQTGDRSYEQYF
TGTGCCAGCTCACAAACGGGGGACCGTAGCTACGAGCAGTACTTC
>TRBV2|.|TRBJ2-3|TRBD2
CASRKTSGTDTQYF
TGTGCCAGCCGGAAGACTAGCGGCACAGATACGCAGTATTTT
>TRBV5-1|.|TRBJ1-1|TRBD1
CASSLGQGRMAEAFF
TGCGCCAGCAGCCTGGGACAGGGGCGGATGGCTGAAGCTTTCTTT
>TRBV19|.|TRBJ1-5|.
CASRRGSQGDPQHF
TGTGCCAGTAGAAGGGGGTCCCAGGGAGATCCCCAGCATTTT
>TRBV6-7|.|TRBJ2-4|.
CASSLEGGAKNIQYF
TGTGCCAGCAGTTTGGAGGGAGGTGCCAAAAACATTCAGTACTTC
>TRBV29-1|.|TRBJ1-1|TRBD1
CSARGQGKNTEAFF
TGCAGCGCCCGGGGACAGGGAAAAAACACTGAAGCTTTCTTT
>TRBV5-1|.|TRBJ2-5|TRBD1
CASSRTGEQETQYF
TGCGCCAGCAGCAGGACAGGGGAACAAGAGACCCAGTACTTC
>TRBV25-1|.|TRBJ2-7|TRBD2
CASSDLSGTLAYEQYF
TGTGCCAGCAGCGACCTAAGCGGGACCCTGGCCTACGAGCAGTACTTC